The 18 T cell receptor beta chains below come from one sample, sequenced in a study of persistence of HIV-infected CD4 T cells. Antigen specificity for these receptors is unknown. The immunoSEQ assay was version 4, run in survey mode. Measured with immunoSEQ multiplex PCR; TCRdb has only the in-frame clones, and not every one. In the table there are roughly 35,000 clones, 75% to 90% of which are singletons. The stimulus was lysate of CMV-infected fibroblasts, about 10 ug/mL. Sorted nonresponding memory CD4+ T cells were CD40L-negative, CD69-negative, CD45RO-high. The specimen was CD4+ T cells sorted from PBMCs after approximately 19-hour stimulation, collected from a patient who received antiretroviral therapy. These TCRs come from an adult man with HIV who was CMV-seropositive.

This clone came up once. The chain links TRBV4-1 to TRBJ2-1; 9 bases align to TRBD2. V dropped 0 bases and J dropped 4; count of bases not matched to a gene: 13. This CDR3 is 19 amino acids long. Per the germline V gene, CDR1 is MGHRA and CDR2 is YSYEKL. The CDR3 DNA reads TGCGCCAGCAGCCAAGAGTTCGGCCAGCGGGGGGCCTTATACAATGAGCAGTTCTTC. Protein sequence: CASSQEFGQRGALYNEQFF.

This clone was seen a handful of times. The chain recombines TRBV3-1 (or the pseudogene TRBV3-2) with TRBJ1-6; 12 nucleotides line up with TRBD1. The CDR3 sequence is 14 residues long. The ends lost 3 bases at V and 10 bases at J; junction bases unmatched: 1. Germline CDR1 and CDR2: LGHDT and YNNKEL (reference sequence). CDR3 region: CASSHGTGGSPLHF. In DNA form, the CDR3 reads TGTGCCAGCAGCCATGGGACAGGGGGCTCACCCCTCCACTTT.

This rearrangement joins TRBV5-4 to TRBJ1-3, with a possible D match to TRBD1 (6 bases). V dropped 0 bases and J dropped 1 base, with 11 bases sitting between them. The V gene's germline CDR1 is SGHNT and CDR2 YYREEE (reference sequence). The CDR3 has 16 amino acids. The CDR3: CASSLGTAVSGNTIYF. Written as DNA, the CDR3 is TGTGCCAGCAGCTTGGGGACAGCCGTATCTGGAAACACCATATATTTT.

The rearrangement joins TRBV6-4 to TRBJ2-7; D is unresolved. Germline assignment: CDR1 MRHNA and CDR2 SNTAGT. Trimming took 0 bases from V and 3 from J, leaving 9 bases between them. The CDR3 covers 14 residues. DNA for the CDR3: TGTGCCAGCAGTGACTCGAGACTGGTCTACGAGCAGTACTTC. Amino acids: CASSDSRLVYEQYF.

The chain carries TRBV28 and TRBJ1-2; D ambiguous. Germline assignment: CDR1 MDHEN and CDR2 SYDVKM. This CDR3 contains 13 residues. V lost 4 bases, J lost 6 bases, and 12 bases lay in between. The CDR3 reads CASSSTVPHGYTF. CDR3 bases: TGTGCCAGCAGTTCGACGGTACCTCATGGCTACACCTTC.

V and J are TRBV7-2 and TRBJ1-1; D is unclear. The CDR3 contains 14 residues. Germline V gives CDR1 SGHTA, CDR2 FQGNSA. The V end was cut by 1 base, the J end by 1 base, with 7 bases between. CDR3 protein: CASSLDPGNTEAFF. As DNA, the CDR3 is TGTGCCAGCAGCTTAGACCCAGGGAACACTGAAGCTTTCTTT.

The J gene is TRBJ1-4, the V gene TRBV6-6; D perhaps matches TRBD1 (5 bases). V lost 8 bases, J lost 7 bases, and 17 bases lay in between. The CDR3 totals 14 residues. The germline CDR1 and CDR2 sequences are MNHNY and SVGAGI (reference sequence). Here the CDR3 DNA reads TGTGCCAGCCGTAGGGGAGGGGAGGGTGAAAAACTGTTTTTT. Residues: CASRRGGEGEKLFF.

The gene calls are TRBV10-3 and TRBJ1-2; D is uncertain. Germline CDR1 reads ENHRY; CDR2 reads SYGVKD. The CDR3 loop spans 13 amino acids. Trimming took off 4 bases at V and 0 bases at J, with 6 bases between the two ends. The CDR3 loop is CAISGTTNYGYTF. The CDR3 DNA sequence: TGTGCCATCAGTGGGACGACTAACTATGGCTACACCTTC.

The chain links TRBV19 to TRBJ1-5; D is ambiguous. Germline V gene data show CDR1 as LNHDA and CDR2 as SQIVND (reference sequence). CDR3 size: 15 residues. V lost 3 bases to trimming and J lost 1 base, with 10 bases between them. The CDR3 region is CASSILDGSNQPQHF. The CDR3 nucleotides read TGTGCCAGTAGTATCTTGGACGGGAGCAATCAGCCCCAGCATTTT.

The CDR3 spells CASSADRDGYTF. In nucleotides, the CDR3 is TGTGCCAGCTCAGCCGACAGGGACGGCTACACCTTC. The V call is TRBV18, the J call TRBJ1-2; 7 bases match TRBD1. Germline V gene sequence: CDR1 KGHSH, CDR2 LQKENI. V lost 5 bases to trimming and J lost 8 bases; unmatched junction nucleotides: 5. This CDR3 is 12 amino acids long.

This chain connects TRBV19 to TRBJ2-1, with 7 bases identical to TRBD2. The CDR3 extends over 14 amino acids. Germline CDR1 LNHDA, CDR2 SQIVND (reference sequence). Trimming took 7 bases from V and 2 from J; bases not matched to a gene: 5. The DNA for the CDR3 is TGTGCCAGTAAAGGGGACTACCCCTACAATGAGCAGTTCTTC. It specifies CASKGDYPYNEQFF. Based on the CDR3 plus reference TRBV19 and TRBJ2-1, the full variable domain is DGGITQSPKYLFRKEGQNVTLSCEQNLNHDAMYWYRQDPGQGLRLIYYSQIVNDFQKGDIAEGYSVSREKKESFPLTVTSAQKNPTAFYLCASKGDYPYNEQFFGPGTRLTVL.

This sequence joins TRBV5-5 and TRBJ2-4; 7 bases map to TRBD1. The CDR3 spans 15 residues. Germline values: CDR1 SGHKS, CDR2 YYEKEE (reference sequence). V lost 4 bases, J lost 1 base, and 5 bases stayed unmatched. The CDR3 DNA is TGTGCCAGCAGCACAGGGGTGGCGGCCAAAAACATTCAGTACTTC. As protein: CASSTGVAAKNIQYF.

The chain recombines TRBV19 with TRBJ2-1; D tentatively fits TRBD1 or TRBD2 (5 bases each). Germline V CDR1 and CDR2: LNHDA, SQIVND (reference sequence). Deletions cut 0 bases from V and 0 bases from J, with 15 bases between. The length of the CDR3 is 18 residues. CDR3 DNA: TGTGCCAGTAGTATAGATCGAGGGACCTTTAGCTCCTACAATGAGCAGTTCTTC. Its translation: CASSIDRGTFSSYNEQFF.

This chain links TRBV3-1 (or the pseudogene TRBV3-2) with TRBJ1-4; TRBD1 matches at 8 bases. CDR1 is LGHDT, CDR2 YNNKEL, per germline (reference sequence). CDR3 length: 17 residues. The V segment lost 0 bases and the J segment 5 bases; nucleotides outside the gene matches: 8. The CDR3, as DNA: TGTGCCAGCAGCCAAGAAGGACAGGGTAGGGGGAATGAAAAACTGTTTTTT. Translation gives CASSQEGQGRGNEKLFF.

The genes are TRBV5-6 and TRBJ2-5, with 11 bases aligning to TRBD2. CDR3 length equals 15 residues. Germline CDR1 is SGHDT and CDR2 is YYEEEE. J lost 2 bases, V lost 5 bases, and 5 bases had no gene match. CDR3 sequence: CASSLLAGGQETQYF. CDR3 bases: TGTGCCAGCAGTCTCCTAGCGGGGGGACAAGAGACCCAGTACTTC.

The V gene is TRBV29-1, the J gene TRBJ2-2, with D possibly TRBD1 on 7 matching bases. The germline CDR1 and CDR2 sequences are SQVTM and ANQGSEA. Trimming stripped 2 bases from V and 7 bases from J, with 20 bases between. CDR3 length equals 16 residues. CDR3 in DNA: TGCAGCGTTGAACTAAAGGGGGGCAGGGGGAACGGGGAGCTGTTTTTT. Protein: CSVELKGGRGNGELFF.

The V and J genes are TRBV19 and TRBJ2-7; 8 bases agree with TRBD1. The J segment lost 0 bases and the V segment lost 7 bases, leaving 5 bases of the junction unmatched. Germline V CDR1 and CDR2: LNHDA, SQIVND (reference sequence). The CDR3 is made up of 14 amino acids. CDR3 bases: TGTGCCAGTATGGACAGGGCCAGCTCCTACGAGCAGTACTTC. This sequence encodes CASMDRASSYEQYF. Full variable domain (missing parts from reference TRBV19 and TRBJ2-7): DGGITQSPKYLFRKEGQNVTLSCEQNLNHDAMYWYRQDPGQGLRLIYYSQIVNDFQKGDIAEGYSVSREKKESFPLTVTSAQKNPTAFYLCASMDRASSYEQYFGPGTRLTVT.

The chain has TRBV6-4 and TRBJ2-7; D could derive from TRBD1 or TRBD2 (5 bases each). Germline V gene data show CDR1 as MRHNA and CDR2 as SNTAGT. The CDR3 runs to 15 residues. Trimming shortened V by 0 bases and J by 2 bases, and 11 bases separated the two germline ends. CDR3 residues: CASSDSIRDPYEQYF. In nucleotides, the CDR3 is TGTGCCAGCAGTGACTCGATACGGGACCCCTACGAGCAGTACTTC.